The sequence of this TCR beta chain was determined in a study of blood T cell repertoires in COVID-19. The overall study: Researchers got acute and convalescent COVID-19 samples from the United States, Italy and Spain. T cells, B-cell-depleted T cells, or PBMCs provided the cDNA or gDNA that served as material.

Original methodology: Counts of nucleated cells, estimated from reference gene primer amplification, were obtained. Some clones are missing from TCRdb's copy, which holds only in-frame ones; the method was immunoSEQ multiplex PCR. The DNA was the basis for D and trimming; V, J and clone size are from that table. The profile covers 75,000 to 80,000 clones, with approximately 90% appearing a single time and 9.1% taken by the ten largest. V lost 4 bases and J lost 2, with 9 bases in between. Germline assignment: CDR1 GTSNPN and CDR2 SVGIG (reference sequence). This CDR3 has 12 amino acids. The sequence came from a human donor in a cohort sampled during active COVID-19. The sample comprised peripheral blood. V gene TRBV30 combines with J gene TRBJ2-7, with D possibly TRBD2 on 6 matching bases. The CDR3 region has the DNA TGTGCCTGGAAAGGAGGGCCCTACGAGCAGTACTTC. Translated, it gives CAWKGGPYEQYF. The entire variable domain, with the rest obtained from reference TRBV30 and TRBJ2-7, is as follows: SQTIHQWPATLVQPVGSPLSLECTVEGTSNPNLYWYRQAAGRGLQLLFYSVGIGQISSEVPQNLSASRPQDRQFILSSKKLLLSDSGFYLCAWKGGPYEQYFGPGTRLTVT.